This TCR beta chain was sequenced in a study of cytomegalovirus exposure and HLA in healthy donors. The overall study: According to later analysis, the same platform produced the 120 validation and 666 first-cohort repertoires.

Notes on this clone: Its matching antigen is unknown.

The data were produced by immunoSEQ multiplex PCR, yet TCRdb's version contains in-frame clones alone and is incomplete. The sample shows more than 55,000 clones, 75% to 95% of them seen only once. Points from the study as a whole: According to a subsequent analysis, TCR clusters from the first cohort were inclined to appear together in the 120 validation repertoires.

The trim removed 0 bases at V and 4 bases at J, leaving 18 bases unmatched. This CDR3 is built from 20 residues. CDR1 and CDR2 (germline): ENHRY, SYGVKD. This TCR was sampled from a man younger than 35 in good health and CMV-seronegative. Sequenced sample: PBMCs. The chain is built from TRBV10-3 and TRBJ1-5; TRBD1 aligns across 7 bases. CDR3 bases: TGTGCCATCAGTGAGTCGAAACAGGCCCGGACAGGAATATGGAATCAGCCCCAGCATTTT. It encodes CAISESKQARTGIWNQPQHF.